This is a list of T cell receptor beta chains from one sample in a study of OX40 agonist ivuxolimab in advanced cancers. Produced via immunoSEQ multiplex PCR; TCRdb's table is partial and in-frame only. The repertoire holds tens of thousands of clones, with approximately 91% as singletons. The source material was CD4+ or CD8+ T cells sorted from blood, sampled in a trial of the OX40 agonist ivuxolimab. The source of these receptors is an adult with an advanced solid tumor such as melanoma, head and neck, liver or kidney cancer. The CDR3 runs from the conserved cysteine through the conserved F or W. The D gene is left open where the match is weak. Some rows mark clone size as missing; the rest say once, few, many or name a class of expanded clone.

J gene,clone size,V gene,CDR3 length,D gene,CDR3 DNA,CDR3 protein
TRBJ2-5,NA,TRBV7-7,15,TRBD2,TGTGCCAGCAGTTCACGACTAGCCTATCAAGAGACCCAGTACTTC,CASSSRLAYQETQYF
TRBJ2-5,NA,TRBV28,17,TRBD2,TGTGCCAGCAGTCCCGCCGGGAGCGGGGGACCACAAGAGACCCAGTACTTC,CASSPAGSGGPQETQYF
TRBJ2-7,NA,TRBV18,16,TRBD1,TGTGCCAGCTCACCGGCGGGGACAGGTTCGGCCTACGAGCAGTACTTC,CASSPAGTGSAYEQYF
TRBJ2-4,NA,TRBV15,17,NA,TGTGCCACCAGCAGAGATCGTATAGACCCAGCCAAAAACATTCAGTACTTC,CATSRDRIDPAKNIQYF
TRBJ1-2,NA,TRBV19,12,NA,TGTGCCTCCAGGAGATCTAACTATGGCTACACCTTC,CASRRSNYGYTF
TRBJ1-1,NA,TRBV19,13,NA,TGTGCCAGTAGTAGGGGGTTGAGCACTGAAGCTTTCTTT,CASSRGLSTEAFF
TRBJ2-5,NA,TRBV5-6,14,NA,TGTGCCAGCAGCTTGGACCCACCCCCCGGGACCCAGTACTTC,CASSLDPPPGTQYF
TRBJ2-5,NA,TRBV6-1,13,NA,TGTGCCAGCACCGAACCACGGGGGGAGACCCAGTACTTC,CASTEPRGETQYF
TRBJ2-2,NA,TRBV2,12,NA,TGTGCCATCCTCGGGGACACCGGGGAGCTGTTTTTT,CAILGDTGELFF
TRBJ1-6,NA,TRBV28,14,NA,TGTGCCAGCACCCTGGGGAACTCGGGTTCACCCCTCCACTTT,CASTLGNSGSPLHF
TRBJ2-7,NA,TRBV5-6,16,NA,TGTGCCAGCAGCTTGGAAGGGACAAGGCGTAACTACGAGCAGTACTTC,CASSLEGTRRNYEQYF
TRBJ2-7,few,TRBV30,12,NA,TGTGCCTGGAGTGTACAAGGGTACGAGCAGTACTTC,CAWSVQGYEQYF
TRBJ1-2,NA,TRBV6-6,16,NA,TGTGCCAGCAGTTACTCGGAGGTGGCAGGGATCTATGGCTACACCTTC,CASSYSEVAGIYGYTF
TRBJ2-7,NA,TRBV6-1,15,NA,TGTGCCAGCAGGCCGGGACACTTCATACCCTACGAGCAGTACTTC,CASRPGHFIPYEQYF
TRBJ2-3,NA,TRBV11-2,17,NA,TGTGCCAGCAGCTTAGCCGGGGCCAGTCTGAGCACAGATACGCAGTATTTT,CASSLAGASLSTDTQYF
TRBJ2-7,NA,TRBV27,11,NA,TGTGCCAGCAGCCGTGTGTACGAGCAGTACTTC,CASSRVYEQYF
TRBJ1-1,NA,TRBV6-1,13,NA,TGTGCCAGCAACGGACAGATGAACACTGAAGCTTTCTTT,CASNGQMNTEAFF
TRBJ1-1,NA,TRBV5-1,13,NA,TGCGCCAGCAGCGCGACACTGAACACTGAAGCTTTCTTT,CASSATLNTEAFF
TRBJ2-7,NA,TRBV9,14,NA,TGTGCCAGCAGCGTGGGAGACTCCTCCTACGAGCAGTACTTC,CASSVGDSSYEQYF
TRBJ1-2,NA,TRBV13,13,TRBD1,TGTGCCAGCAGCCATGGACAGGGTCGCGGCTACACCTTC,CASSHGQGRGYTF
TRBJ1-1,NA,TRBV6-5,12,NA,TGTGCCAGCAGTTATCAGGGCGCTGAAGCTTTCTTT,CASSYQGAEAFF
TRBJ2-7,NA,TRBV7-9,15,NA,TGTGCCAGCAGCTTAGCGCAGGGGCGAAACTACGAGCAGTACTTC,CASSLAQGRNYEQYF
TRBJ2-7,NA,TRBV6-6,13,TRBD1,TGTGCCAGCAGTTACGGGACAGGCTACGAGCAGTACTTC,CASSYGTGYEQYF
TRBJ2-1,NA,TRBV10-3,18,TRBD2,TGTGCCATCAGTGAGAATCATCCTAGCGGGGTATCCTACAATGAGCAGTTCTTC,CAISENHPSGVSYNEQFF
TRBJ2-7,NA,TRBV27,13,NA,TGTGCCAGCAGTTTATCCCTATCCTACGAGCAGTACTTC,CASSLSLSYEQYF
TRBJ2-7,NA,TRBV21-1,13,NA,TGTGCCAGCAGCAAAGGCAGGTCCTACGAGCAGTACTTC,CASSKGRSYEQYF
TRBJ1-1,NA,TRBV7-9,14,NA,TGTGCCAGCAGCCCCGAGGGATCTAACACTGAAGCTTTCTTT,CASSPEGSNTEAFF
TRBJ2-1,NA,TRBV9,20,TRBD2,TGTGCCAGCAGCGTAGCGCCGGGACTAGCGGTGATTAGCTCCTACAATGAGCAGTTCTTC,CASSVAPGLAVISSYNEQFF
TRBJ2-1,NA,TRBV7-7,15,NA,TGTGCCAGCAGCTTTCAGCGGGCTTCCTACAATGAGCAGTTCTTC,CASSFQRASYNEQFF
TRBJ1-5,once,TRBV19,14,NA,TGTGCCAGTAGTATCCGGGACACGAATCAGCCCCAGCATTTT,CASSIRDTNQPQHF
TRBJ2-5,once,TRBV25-1,15,NA,TGTGCCAGCAGTGAATACGGACAGAGCCAAGAGACCCAGTACTTC,CASSEYGQSQETQYF
TRBJ2-2,NA,TRBV5-1,17,NA,TGCGCCAGCAGCCAGCCCAGGGGGAAGCGGGCTACCGGGGAGCTGTTTTTT,CASSQPRGKRATGELFF
TRBJ2-3,NA,TRBV6-5,13,NA,TGTGCCAGCAGTTACTTTGGCACAGATACGCAGTATTTT,CASSYFGTDTQYF
TRBJ1-1,NA,TRBV13,14,NA,TGTGCCAGCTACTCCCTGGGGGGCGGCACTGAAGCTTTCTTT,CASYSLGGGTEAFF
TRBJ2-5,NA,TRBV6-6,15,TRBD2,TGTGCCAGCAGCTGGGGACTAGCGGGGGAAGAGACCCAGTACTTC,CASSWGLAGEETQYF
TRBJ2-2,once,TRBV13,13,NA,TGTGCCAGCAGCATCCCCCCGACCGGGGAGCTGTTTTTT,CASSIPPTGELFF
TRBJ2-5,NA,TRBV7-9,13,NA,TGTGCCAGCAGCCTGGACGGACAAGAGACCCAGTACTTC,CASSLDGQETQYF
TRBJ2-1,NA,TRBV10-1,11,NA,TGCGCCAGCAGTGAAGGGAATGAGCAGTTCTTC,CASSEGNEQFF
TRBJ1-5,NA,TRBV18,12,NA,TGTGCCAGCTCACCGGGGGATCAGCCCCAGCATTTT,CASSPGDQPQHF
TRBJ1-1,once,TRBV6-6,14,NA,TGTGCCAGCACCTTAGCCGGGGGGAACACTGAAGCTTTCTTT,CASTLAGGNTEAFF
TRBJ2-1,few,TRBV5-1,12,NA,TGCGCCAGCAGCTATACTCACAATGAGCAGTTCTTC,CASSYTHNEQFF
TRBJ2-2,NA,TRBV28,16,TRBD2,TGTGCCAGCAGTAATACGGGACTAGACCTCACCGGGGAGCTGTTTTTT,CASSNTGLDLTGELFF
TRBJ2-7,NA,TRBV18,16,NA,TGTGCCAGCTCACCACCGCTACAGATGCCCTCCTACGAGCAGTACTTC,CASSPPLQMPSYEQYF
TRBJ2-7,NA,TRBV5-1,14,NA,TGCGCCAGCAGCTTAGGTCAGGGGGAGGACGAGCAGTACTTC,CASSLGQGEDEQYF
TRBJ1-5,once,TRBV6-1,15,NA,TGTGCCAGCAGGGAGACGGCAGGGCTAAATCAGCCCCAGCATTTT,CASRETAGLNQPQHF
TRBJ2-1,NA,TRBV6-6,12,NA,TGTGCCAGCAGATACGGCGGCGATGAGCAGTTCTTC,CASRYGGDEQFF
TRBJ1-1,NA,TRBV11-2,15,NA,TGTGCCAGCAGCTTAGCCGGGGCGCGGTACACTGAAGCTTTCTTT,CASSLAGARYTEAFF
TRBJ2-7,few,TRBV6-5,13,NA,TGTGCCAGCACCCGGGGGCGCCTGGACGAGCAGTACTTC,CASTRGRLDEQYF
TRBJ2-1,NA,TRBV11-3,12,TRBD2,TGTGCCAGCAGCTTAGGGACTAGTGAGCAGTTCTTC,CASSLGTSEQFF
TRBJ2-7,NA,TRBV6-6,15,TRBD2,TGTGCCAGCACCTTCGGGACTAGCGGGACCTACGAGCAGTACTTC,CASTFGTSGTYEQYF
TRBJ1-1,NA,TRBV9,12,NA,TGTGCCAGCAGCCCCAATATGGCTGAAGCTTTCTTT,CASSPNMAEAFF